The 26 T cell receptor beta chains below come from one sample, sequenced in a study of blood T cell repertoires in COVID-19. Libraries were prepared by immunoSEQ multiplex PCR; TCRdb keeps only in-frame clonotypes and omits some of them. The sample carries fewer than 150,000 clones, 75% to 90% recorded once. The sequenced material came from peripheral blood. The receptors shown here come from a woman in her 50s with acute or convalescent COVID-19.

This chain uses TRBV6-5 with TRBJ2-1; tentatively, D is TRBD1 (6 bases). The germline V gene has CDR1 MNHEY and CDR2 SVGAGI. This CDR3 has 13 residues. The V gene lost 7 bases and the J gene lost 7 bases, with 14 bases spanning the gap. This chain's CDR3 is CASNLGQLNEQFF. DNA for the CDR3: TGTGCCAGCAACCTAGGACAGCTGAATGAGCAGTTCTTC.

The chain links TRBV5-1 to TRBJ1-3, with a tentative D call TRBD1 (5 bases). The CDR3 runs to 15 residues. Germline CDR1 reads SGHRS; CDR2 reads YFSETQ. V was clipped by 2 bases and J by 4 bases, with 13 bases between them. The CDR3 sequence: CASSFWGESGNTIYF. CDR3 in DNA: TGCGCCAGCAGCTTCTGGGGGGAGTCGGGAAACACCATATATTTT.

This rearrangement joins TRBV7-8 to TRBJ1-1; tentative D call: TRBD1 (5 bases). This CDR3 is 14 amino acids long. The germline CDR1 and CDR2 sequences are SGHVS and FQNEAQ. Trimming removed 7 bases from V and 1 base from J, with 13 bases in between. The CDR3 loop is CASTLGGTNTEAFF. The DNA for the CDR3 is TGTGCCAGCACCTTGGGGGGTACGAACACTGAAGCTTTCTTT. Combining the CDR3 with reference TRBV7-8 and TRBJ1-1 gives the whole variable domain GAGVSQSPRYKVAKRGQDVALRCDPISGHVSLFWYQQALGQGPEFLTYFQNEAQLDKSGLPSDRFFAERPEGSVSTLKIQRTQQEDSAVYLCASTLGGTNTEAFFGQGTRLTVV.

CDR3 residues: CASSSYGGTGELFF. CDR3 sequence (DNA): TGTGCCAGCTCCAGTTACGGGGGCACCGGGGAGCTGTTTTTT. The rearrangement uses TRBV6-6 and TRBJ2-2, with D perhaps TRBD2 (6 bases). The germline V gene encodes CDR1 MNHNY and CDR2 SVGAGI (reference sequence). The CDR3 runs 14 residues. V lost 8 bases, J lost 4 bases, and 14 bases lay in between.

The rearrangement uses TRBV5-1 and TRBJ2-3; D gene unclear. The V and J ends lost 7 bases and 3 bases respectively, with 15 bases between them. The germline V gene encodes CDR1 SGHRS and CDR2 YFSETQ. The CDR3 is 14 residues long. CDR3 coding DNA: TGCGCCAGCGCCCCCCGCGACGGGACAGATACGCAGTATTTT. Translation: CASAPRDGTDTQYF.

This clone has a single count. The CDR3 reads CASSSSGREETQYF. Here the CDR3 DNA reads TGTGCCAGCAGCTCCTCCGGACGGGAGGAGACCCAGTACTTC. The chain has TRBV5-6 and TRBJ2-5; the D gene is possibly TRBD2 (6 bases). Germline V CDR1 and CDR2: SGHDT, YYEEEE. V dropped 3 bases and J dropped 5 bases, with 14 bases sitting between them. The CDR3 length is 14 residues.

The chain employs TRBV6-1 and TRBJ1-3; 7 bases map to TRBD1. This CDR3 contains 16 residues. The V gene's germline CDR1 is MNHNS and CDR2 SASEGT. The ends lost 2 bases at V and 4 bases at J; junction bases unmatched: 8. The CDR3 nucleotides are TGTGCCAGCAGTGAAAGGGACAGCTGGGAAGGAAACACCATATATTTT. Residues: CASSERDSWEGNTIYF.

The rearrangement joins TRBV5-1 to TRBJ2-2, with D perhaps TRBD1 (5 bases). V was cut by 0 bases and J by 4 bases, with 7 bases left in between. Germline CDR1 SGHRS, CDR2 YFSETQ. The CDR3 totals 14 residues. CDR3 nucleotides: TGCGCCAGCAGCTTGGAAGGGGTCACCGGGGAGCTGTTTTTT. Amino acids: CASSLEGVTGELFF.

The chain links TRBV27 to TRBJ2-2; TRBD1 matches at 7 bases. The V and J ends lost 5 bases and 5 bases, in that order; junction bases with no gene match: 5. The germline gives CDR1 MNHEY, CDR2 SMNVEV (reference sequence). The CDR3 spans 14 residues. The CDR3 protein is CASSRDSSTGELFF. The CDR3 nucleotides read TGTGCCAGCAGTCGGGACAGTTCTACCGGGGAGCTGTTTTTT.

This chain links TRBV5-1 with TRBJ1-2; D unresolved. The CDR3 contains 11 residues. Germline V lookup: CDR1 SGHRS, CDR2 YFSETQ. V was cut by 4 bases and J by 6 bases, with 7 bases left in between. CDR3 region: CASSDGDGYTF. The CDR3 DNA follows: TGCGCCAGCAGCGACGGAGATGGCTACACCTTC.

The rearrangement uses TRBV11-2 and TRBJ2-1, with 12 bases identical to TRBD1. V trimming: 4 bases; J trimming: 4 bases; junction bases outside the gene matches: 5. Germline-derived CDR1 and CDR2 are SGHAT and FQNNGV. The length of the CDR3 is 16 residues. DNA for the CDR3: TGTGCCAGCAGCTCCCGGGGACAGGGGGCATACAATGAGCAGTTCTTC. Its translation: CASSSRGQGAYNEQFF.

The chain links TRBV6-5 to TRBJ2-7; 8 bases are a match to TRBD2. Germline lookup yields CDR1 MNHEY and CDR2 SVGAGI. The CDR3 has 14 amino acids. V gave up 4 bases and J gave up 6 bases; unmatched junction bases: 8. The DNA for the CDR3 is TGTGCCAGCAGTTCGGGGGGGGGCCAAGTCGAGCAGTACTTC. This codes for CASSSGGGQVEQYF.

This chain links TRBV25-1 with TRBJ1-1; D is undetermined. The V gene lost 5 bases and the J gene lost 0 bases, with 13 bases spanning the gap. CDR1 and CDR2 (germline): MGHDK, SYGVNS. The length of the CDR3 is 15 residues. In DNA form, the CDR3 reads TGTGCCAGCAGTCCTACCAAGATATTGAACACTGAAGCTTTCTTT. Encoded protein: CASSPTKILNTEAFF. Using reference TRBV25-1 and TRBJ1-1 for the parts outside the CDR3, the full variable domain is EADIYQTPRYLVIGTGKKITLECSQTMGHDKMYWYQQDPGMELHLIHYSYGVNSTEKGDLSSESTVSRIRTEHFPLTLESARPSHTSQYLCASSPTKILNTEAFFGQGTRLTVV.

The chain combines TRBV11-2 with TRBJ2-2; TRBD2 matches at 8 bases. The CDR3 length is 17 residues. Trimming at V came to 2 bases and at J to 0 bases, leaving 5 bases not matched to a gene. Germline lookup yields CDR1 SGHAT and CDR2 FQNNGV. Here the CDR3 reads CASSLPSGRPNTGELFF. The DNA of the CDR3 is TGTGCCAGCAGCTTACCGAGCGGGAGACCGAACACCGGGGAGCTGTTTTTT.

The J gene is TRBJ2-1, the V gene TRBV3-1 (or the pseudogene TRBV3-2), with a possible D match to TRBD1 (6 bases). V lost 0 bases, J lost 5 bases, and 17 bases lay in between. This CDR3 has 17 amino acids. Germline V gene lookup returns CDR1 LGHDT and CDR2 YNNKEL (reference sequence). Here the CDR3 DNA reads TGTGCCAGCAGCCAAGAAAGGGGTCAGGGGCCCCACAATGAGCAGTTCTTC. Encoded protein: CASSQERGQGPHNEQFF.

The J gene is TRBJ2-7, the V gene TRBV6-5; the D gene is possibly TRBD1 (6 bases). V was clipped by 6 bases and J by 0 bases, with 15 bases between them. There are 15 residues in the CDR3. Germline CDR1 and CDR2: MNHEY and SVGAGI. This chain's CDR3 is CASRKTAQGSYEQYF. The CDR3 DNA reads as TGTGCCAGCAGAAAAACGGCACAGGGCTCCTACGAGCAGTACTTC.

CDR3 sequence reads: CASSTGTGGEKLFF. CDR3 sequence (DNA): TGTGCCAGTAGTACCGGGACAGGGGGTGAAAAACTGTTTTTT. J is TRBJ1-4 and V is TRBV19, with 11 bases lining up with TRBD1. The germline V gene encodes CDR1 LNHDA and CDR2 SQIVND (reference sequence). The ends lost 4 bases at V and 7 bases at J; junction bases unmatched: 2. This CDR3 has 14 residues.

This chain joins TRBV19 and TRBJ1-2; the D gene is possibly TRBD1 (5 bases). CDR1 and CDR2 from the germline V gene are LNHDA and SQIVND (reference sequence). V was pared by 3 bases and J by 3 bases, with 23 bases between. There are 18 residues in the CDR3. The CDR3 region has the DNA TGTGCCAGTAGTATGCGGGCGGGGCAGCCCGGCCGGGACTATGGCTACACCTTC. Translated: CASSMRAGQPGRDYGYTF.

The chain combines TRBV12-3 or TRBV12-4 with TRBJ1-2; D remains ambiguous. The CDR3 extends over 13 amino acids. Trimming took 7 bases from V and 4 from J, leaving 13 bases between them. The CDR3 sequence: CASNPRGGYGYTF. CDR3 nucleotides: TGTGCCAGCAACCCCCGAGGAGGCTATGGCTACACCTTC.

A single count supports this clone. J is TRBJ1-5 and V is TRBV2; TRBD1 matches at 7 bases. This CDR3 contains 16 residues. Germline CDR1 and CDR2: SNHLY and FYNNEI. Trimming removed 5 bases from V and 2 bases from J; junction bases left unmatched: 9. The CDR3 reads CASSSRGGRGNQPQHF. Written as DNA, the CDR3 is TGTGCCAGCAGTTCAAGAGGGGGCAGAGGCAATCAGCCCCAGCATTTT.

The chain links TRBV30 to TRBJ1-1, with TRBD1 as a possible D gene (5 bases). The CDR3 is 13 residues long. V gave up 3 bases and J gave up 1 base, with 9 bases separating them. Germline V CDR1 and CDR2: GTSNPN, SVGIG (reference sequence). CDR3: CAWRWGGNTEAFF. The CDR3 nucleotides are TGTGCCTGGAGATGGGGGGGGAACACTGAAGCTTTCTTT.

This chain connects TRBV7-8 to TRBJ1-2; 9 bases fit TRBD1. The CDR3 runs 17 residues. CDR1 and CDR2 from the germline V gene are SGHVS and FQNEAQ. The trim removed 1 base at V and 3 bases at J, leaving 9 bases unmatched. The CDR3 is CASSLDEGQGVYYGYTF. The DNA for the CDR3 is TGTGCCAGCAGCTTAGATGAGGGACAGGGAGTATACTATGGCTACACCTTC.

V is TRBV19 and J is TRBJ1-5; 8 bases are a match to TRBD1. Germline CDR1 and CDR2: LNHDA and SQIVND (reference sequence). The CDR3 loop spans 15 amino acids. V was clipped by 6 bases and J by 4 bases; unmatched bases: 8. CDR3 residues: CASRSGQGGNQPQHF. CDR3 in DNA: TGTGCCAGTAGATCCGGACAGGGAGGAAATCAGCCCCAGCATTTT.

The DNA of the CDR3 is TGTGCCAGCAGCATAGGGACAGGGAATGGACAGCCCCAGCATTTT. It translates to CASSIGTGNGQPQHF. The rearrangement uses TRBV2 and TRBJ1-5; TRBD1 matches at 9 bases. The trim removed 6 bases at V and 7 bases at J, leaving 10 bases unmatched. CDR3 size: 15 residues. CDR1 and CDR2 (germline): SNHLY, FYNNEI.

This clone appeared a single time. V and J are TRBV2 and TRBJ1-5, with D uncertain. The germline V and J ends were trimmed by 6 bases and 2 bases, with 8 bases remaining between them. The germline V gene encodes CDR1 SNHLY and CDR2 FYNNEI. CDR3 length: 13 residues. This CDR3 reads CASRRYGNQPQHF. For the CDR3, the DNA is TGTGCCAGCAGGAGGTATGGCAATCAGCCCCAGCATTTT.

V gene TRBV6-5 combines with J gene TRBJ1-3; no clear D. The V end was cut by 6 bases, the J end by 0 bases, with 12 bases between. The CDR3 totals 15 residues. CDR1 MNHEY and CDR2 SVGAGI come from the germline V gene. The CDR3 protein is CASRAPPVSGNTIYF. As DNA, the CDR3 is TGTGCCAGCAGGGCCCCCCCAGTCTCTGGAAACACCATATATTTT.